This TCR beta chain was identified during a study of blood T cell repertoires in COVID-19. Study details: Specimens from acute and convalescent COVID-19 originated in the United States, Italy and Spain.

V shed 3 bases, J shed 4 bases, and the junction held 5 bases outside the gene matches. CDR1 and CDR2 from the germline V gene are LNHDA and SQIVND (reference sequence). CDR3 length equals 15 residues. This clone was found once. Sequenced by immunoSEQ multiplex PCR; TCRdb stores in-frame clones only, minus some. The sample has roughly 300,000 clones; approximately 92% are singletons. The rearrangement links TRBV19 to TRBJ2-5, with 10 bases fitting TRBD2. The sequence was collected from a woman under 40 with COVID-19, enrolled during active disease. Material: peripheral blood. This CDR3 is CASSISLAGAETQYF. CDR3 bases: TGTGCCAGTAGTATCTCCCTAGCGGGAGCAGAGACCCAGTACTTC.